This T cell receptor (beta chain) came from a study of chemoradiotherapy in HPV16-positive cancers. This clone has just a few counts. Its antigen remains unidentified. Overall study findings and caveats: Functional assays defining HPV-specific T cells used only a couple of HPV16-positive patients. For HPV16-positive patients, expanding HPV-responsive T cells associated with longer recurrence-free survival. Non-HPV-specific T cells did not expand in tumors during treatment, whereas candidate HPV-specific clones and E7-related motifs did.

This CDR3 spans 15 amino acids. Germline trimming cut 0 bases from V and 0 bases from J; bases unmatched to any gene: 1. Germline CDR1 is SGHDT and CDR2 is YYEEEE. Here immunoSEQ multiplex PCR was the method, and the copy in TCRdb shows in-frame clones only, minus some. The sample carries 1,500 to 2,000 clones, roughly 80% recorded once. The chain is built from TRBV5-6 and TRBJ2-3; 7 nucleotides match TRBD1. This specimen was tumor tissue, taken from a patient who underwent chemoradiotherapy. The sequence came from a human donor with HPV-associated anogenital cancer. CDR3 sequence reads: CASSLEGASTDTQYF. CDR3 nucleotide sequence: TGTGCCAGCAGCTTGGAGGGGGCTAGCACAGATACGCAGTATTTT.